This TCR beta chain was sequenced in a study of T cell responses to AZD1222 COVID-19 vaccine. Here immunoSEQ multiplex PCR was the method, and the copy in TCRdb shows in-frame clones only, minus some. The sample includes roughly 100,000 clones, about 92% of them seen just once. Germline CDR1 reads MNHNS; CDR2 reads SASEGT. This CDR3 is built from 14 residues. V lost 3 bases to trimming and J lost 8 bases, with 13 bases between them. The sequence came from an adult in good health. The gene calls are TRBV6-1 and TRBJ1-4, with D maybe TRBD1 (6 bases). Sequencing was performed on peripheral blood, taken on day 0 of AZD1222 vaccination. The CDR3 DNA is TGTGCCAGCAGTGACGACAGGTTGAGAGAAAAACTGTTTTTT. Its translation: CASSDDRLREKLFF.